The 22 T cell receptor beta chains presented below share a single source sample, sequenced in a study of CD8 T cells in Susac syndrome. RNA was extracted with the RNeasy kit, and a quantity of about 0.45 to 1 ug was reverse transcribed using random hexamers. TCRdb used MiXCR to reprocess the immunoSEQ multiplex PCR reads, holding one entry per CDR3 protein. The sample consists of about 130,000 distinct CDR3 sequences, more than 85% of them appearing once. Sequencing was done on a sample of CD8+ T cells from PBMCs. These receptors all come from a human donor with Susac syndrome.

The rearrangement joins TRBV29-1 to TRBJ2-7; a possible D gene is TRBD1 (6 bases). The CDR3 contains 13 residues. Germline-derived CDR1 and CDR2 are SQVTM and ANQGSEA. Trimming took 1 base from V and 5 from J, leaving 12 bases between them. CDR3 protein: CSVEGQGFDEQYF. Here the CDR3 DNA reads TGCAGCGTTGAAGGGCAGGGGTTCGACGAGCAGTACTTC.

The V gene is TRBV9, the J gene TRBJ2-7; 8 positions agree with TRBD1. Germline V gives CDR1 SGDLS, CDR2 YYNGEE. V lost 7 bases to trimming and J lost 4 bases; unmatched junction nucleotides: 13. This CDR3 is 15 amino acids long. This CDR3 reads CASGADQGARYEQYF. In DNA form, the CDR3 reads TGTGCCAGCGGGGCTGATCAGGGGGCCAGATACGAGCAGTACTTC. Full variable domain (outside the CDR3, taken from reference TRBV9 and TRBJ2-7): DSGVTQTPKHLITATGQRVTLRCSPRSGDLSVYWYQQSLDQGLQFLIQYYNGEERAKGNILERFSAQQFPDLHSELNLSSLELGDSALYFCASGADQGARYEQYFGPGTRLTVT.

This clonotype is a singleton in its sample. V is TRBV11-2 and J is TRBJ1-5; D ambiguous. Germline V lookup: CDR1 SGHAT, CDR2 FQNNGV. The V gene lost 5 bases and the J gene lost 2 bases, with 10 bases spanning the gap. This CDR3 is 14 amino acids long. The CDR3 coding sequence is TGTGCCAGCAGCACCAACAGTGGCAATCAGCCCCAGCATTTT. Translated, it gives CASSTNSGNQPQHF.

This rearrangement joins TRBV9 to TRBJ1-2; 12 nucleotides align to TRBD1. CDR3 length: 16 residues. V lost 0 bases, J lost 7 bases, and 7 bases stayed unmatched. Per germline, CDR1 SGDLS and CDR2 YYNGEE. CDR3 nucleotides: TGTGCCAGCAGCGTAGCAGGGGGACAGGGGGCAAGTGGCTACACCTTC. Encoded protein: CASSVAGGQGASGYTF. Using reference TRBV9 and TRBJ1-2 for the parts outside the CDR3, the full variable domain is DSGVTQTPKHLITATGQRVTLRCSPRSGDLSVYWYQQSLDQGLQFLIQYYNGEERAKGNILERFSAQQFPDLHSELNLSSLELGDSALYFCASSVAGGQGASGYTFGSGTRLTVV.

This chain joins TRBV14 and TRBJ1-2; the D gene is possibly TRBD1 (6 bases). Germline lookup yields CDR1 SGHDN and CDR2 FVKESK. CDR3 length equals 12 residues. V was cut by 4 bases and J by 8 bases, with 11 bases left in between. The CDR3 spells CASSPSGAGYTF. The CDR3 DNA reads TGTGCCAGCAGCCCCTCAGGGGCCGGCTACACCTTC.

V gene TRBV5-4 combines with J gene TRBJ2-5, with 11 bases lining up with TRBD2. The CDR3 is 14 residues long. Germline loops: CDR1 SGHNT, CDR2 YYREEE (reference sequence). After removal of 4 bases from V and 4 bases from J, the junction contained 3 bases not matched to a gene. The DNA of the CDR3 is TGTGCCAGCAGCGATAGCGGGGGGGGAGAGACCCAGTACTTC. Amino acids: CASSDSGGGETQYF.

The chain recombines TRBV30 with TRBJ2-1; D is uncertain. The V gene's germline CDR1 is GTSNPN and CDR2 SVGIG (reference sequence). CDR3 size: 15 residues. Trimming left V 1 base short and J 0 bases short, with 10 bases between. The CDR3 coding sequence is TGTGCCTGGAGTGCCCTGGGGATCTCCTACAATGAGCAGTTCTTC. This translates into CAWSALGISYNEQFF.

The chain joins TRBV29-1 to TRBJ1-2, with no clear D. The CDR3 length is 14 residues. V was clipped by 8 bases and J by 6 bases, with 22 bases between them. The germline CDR1 and CDR2 sequences are SQVTM and ANQGSEA. The CDR3 loop reads CSPSLPPPGDGYTF. CDR3 in DNA: TGCAGCCCGAGCCTCCCCCCCCCTGGGGATGGCTACACCTTC.

CDR3 coding DNA: TGTGCCAGCAGCTTAGCCGGGGAATCTACGGGCAGGGGGCAAGGCTACACCTTC. Amino acids: CASSLAGESTGRGQGYTF. The chain has TRBV7-9 and TRBJ1-2, with 8 nucleotides matching TRBD1. Trimming removed 0 bases from V and 8 bases from J; junction bases left unmatched: 17. The CDR3 runs 18 residues. The germline gives CDR1 SEHNR, CDR2 FQNEAQ (reference sequence). Together with reference TRBV7-9 and TRBJ1-2, the CDR3 gives the full variable domain: DTGVSQNPRHKITKRGQNVTFRCDPISEHNRLYWYRQTLGQGPEFLTYFQNEAQLEKSRLLSDRFSAERPKGSFSTLEIQRTEQGDSAMYLCASSLAGESTGRGQGYTFGSGTRLTVV.

V is TRBV6-1 and J is TRBJ2-4, with D perhaps being TRBD1 or TRBD2 (6 bases each). The CDR3 has 16 residues. V was shortened by 6 bases and J by 0 bases, with 15 bases between the two germline ends. Germline values: CDR1 MNHNS, CDR2 SASEGT. The CDR3 nucleotides are TGTGCCAGCAGCTTCATACAGGGACTAGCCAAAAACATTCAGTACTTC. Its translation is CASSFIQGLAKNIQYF.

This chain connects TRBV10-2 to TRBJ2-1; no definite D call. Trimming removed 1 base at V and 4 bases at J, with 2 bases between. The CDR3 covers 12 residues. Germline V CDR1 and CDR2: WSHSY, SAAADI. CDR3 DNA: TGCGCCAGCAGTGAGTATTACAATGAGCAGTTCTTC. As protein: CASSEYYNEQFF.

The chain links TRBV24-1 to TRBJ2-1; D uncertain. Trimming stripped 0 bases from V and 2 bases from J, with 4 bases between. The CDR3 consists of 14 residues. Germline V gene sequence: CDR1 KGHDR, CDR2 SFDVKD. For the CDR3, the DNA is TGTGCCACCAGTGATTTGCCACCCTACAATGAGCAGTTCTTC. This codes for CATSDLPPYNEQFF.

The CDR3 reads CAWSVGRGNEQFF. In DNA, the CDR3 is TGTGCCTGGAGTGTTGGCAGGGGGAATGAGCAGTTCTTC. The chain employs TRBV30 and TRBJ2-1, with TRBD1 matching over 7 bases. This CDR3 spans 13 amino acids. Germline V gene sequence: CDR1 GTSNPN, CDR2 SVGIG (reference sequence). With 0 bases clipped from V and 7 bases from J, the junction kept 3 bases outside the gene matches.

This clonotype showed up just once. The J gene is TRBJ2-7, the V gene TRBV7-9, with no clear D. The CDR3 has 15 amino acids. V was cut by 2 bases and J by 1 base, with 12 bases left in between. From germline, CDR1 is SEHNR and CDR2 FQNEAQ (reference sequence). In nucleotides, the CDR3 is TGTGCCAGCAGCTTATCGGGCAGCCTATCCTACGAGCAGTACTTC. Translated, it gives CASSLSGSLSYEQYF.

The chain employs TRBV5-6 and TRBJ1-5, with D possibly being TRBD1 (5 bases). Germline loops: CDR1 SGHDT, CDR2 YYEEEE. Trimming took off 3 bases at V and 3 bases at J, with 10 bases between the two ends. This CDR3 contains 14 residues. The CDR3 spells CASSSQGTNQPQHF. The CDR3 bases are TGTGCCAGCAGCTCCCAGGGAACCAATCAGCCCCAGCATTTT.

J is TRBJ1-2 and V is TRBV29-1; D ambiguous. This CDR3 spans 15 amino acids. Deletions cut 8 bases from V and 2 bases from J, with 21 bases between. Germline assignment: CDR1 SQVTM and CDR2 ANQGSEA. CDR3 region: CSTRGVAGLNYGYTF. The CDR3 DNA follows: TGCAGCACTCGCGGGGTGGCAGGATTGAACTATGGCTACACCTTC.

The chain joins TRBV6-1 to TRBJ2-1; D is tentatively TRBD1 or TRBD2 (5 bases each). Germline CDR1 is MNHNS and CDR2 is SASEGT. Trimming took off 5 bases at V and 8 bases at J, with 16 bases between the two ends. The CDR3 covers 14 residues. Written as DNA, the CDR3 is TGTGCCAGCAGTCACCGGGACCACGGGGATGAGCAGTTCTTC. The encoded protein is CASSHRDHGDEQFF.

With regard to this clonotype: At one end, the junction sequence differs from germline, possibly due to a read error. The chain carries TRBV7-7 and TRBJ2-1, with 8 bases fitting TRBD2. In germline, CDR1 is SSHAT, CDR2 FNYEAQ (reference sequence). The CDR3 extends over 15 amino acids. The CDR3 spells CASSLSPGAGDEQFF. The CDR3 coding sequence is TGTGCTAGCAGCCTATCCCCGGGAGCGGGAGATGAGCAGTTCTTC.

This chain connects TRBV4-1 to TRBJ1-5, with no clear D. Trimming stripped 3 bases from V and 4 bases from J, with 16 bases between. CDR1 is MGHRA and CDR2 is YSYEKL in the germline V gene. The CDR3 has 16 residues. CDR3 amino acids: CASSQNPRGRNQPQHF. CDR3 nucleotide sequence: TGCGCCAGCAGCCAGAATCCTCGGGGTAGAAATCAGCCCCAGCATTTT.

For the CDR3, the DNA is TGCAGTCCACTCACTGGGACCGCAGGGGGCTCCTATGGCTACACCTTC. Protein sequence: CSPLTGTAGGSYGYTF. The chain uses TRBV20-1 and TRBJ1-2; TRBD1 matches at 8 bases. V was pared by 8 bases and J by 4 bases, with 18 bases of the junction left unmatched. Germline CDR1 DFQATT, CDR2 SNEGSKA (reference sequence). The CDR3 has 16 amino acids.

This clonotype was recorded once. V is TRBV6-1 and J is TRBJ2-5, with 7 positions matching TRBD1. V shed 6 bases, J shed 5 bases, and the junction held 18 bases outside the gene matches. Per germline, CDR1 MNHNS and CDR2 SASEGT. The CDR3 runs 17 residues. As DNA, the CDR3 is TGTGCCAGCAGAACCGGCGGTCTTGACAGGGAATCGGAGACCCAGTACTTC. Its protein is CASRTGGLDRESETQYF.

J is TRBJ1-1 and V is TRBV4-1, with 9 bases lining up with TRBD1. V lost 3 bases, J lost 0 bases, and 5 bases stayed unmatched. The CDR3 is 16 amino acids. CDR1 and CDR2 (germline): MGHRA, YSYEKL. CDR3 residues: CASSHRTGEMNTEAFF. The CDR3 DNA reads TGCGCCAGCAGCCACCGGACAGGGGAAATGAACACTGAAGCTTTCTTT.